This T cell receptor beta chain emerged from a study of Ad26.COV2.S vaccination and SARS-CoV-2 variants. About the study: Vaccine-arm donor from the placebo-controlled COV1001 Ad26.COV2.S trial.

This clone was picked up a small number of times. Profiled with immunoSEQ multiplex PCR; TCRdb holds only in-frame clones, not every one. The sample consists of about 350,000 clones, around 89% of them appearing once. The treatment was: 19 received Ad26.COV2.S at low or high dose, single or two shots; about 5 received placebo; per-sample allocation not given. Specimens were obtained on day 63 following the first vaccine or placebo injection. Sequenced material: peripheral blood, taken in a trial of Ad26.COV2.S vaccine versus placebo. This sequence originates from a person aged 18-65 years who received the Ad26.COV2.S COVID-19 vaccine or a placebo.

DNA for the CDR3: TGTGCCAGCAGCTTAGGACAGGGGGACTACGAGCAGTACTTC. It translates to CASSLGQGDYEQYF. The V call is TRBV7-6, the J call TRBJ2-7, with TRBD1 matching 9 bases. Trimming took 1 base from V and 3 from J; bases not matched to a gene: 1. This CDR3 comprises 14 residues. The germline V gene has CDR1 SGHVS and CDR2 FNYEAQ. The variable domain in full, with the rest retrieved from reference TRBV7-6 and TRBJ2-7, is GAGVSQSPRYKVTKRGQDVALRCDPISGHVSLYWYRQALGQGPEFLTYFNYEAQQDKSGLPNDRFSAERPEGSISTLTIQRTEQRDSAMYRCASSLGQGDYEQYFGPGTRLTVT.